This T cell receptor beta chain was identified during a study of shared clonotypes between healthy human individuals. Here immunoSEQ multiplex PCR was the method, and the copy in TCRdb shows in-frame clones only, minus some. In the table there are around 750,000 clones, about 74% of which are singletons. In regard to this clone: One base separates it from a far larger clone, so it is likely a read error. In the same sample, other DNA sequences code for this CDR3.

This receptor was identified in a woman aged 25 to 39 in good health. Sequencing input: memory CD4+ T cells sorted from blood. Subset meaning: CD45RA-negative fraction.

The CDR3 nucleotides are TGTGCCAGCAGCACCCAGCGGGACAATGAGCAGTTCTTC. This gives the protein CASSTQRDNEQFF. The chain carries TRBV7-2 and TRBJ2-1; a possible D gene is TRBD2 (6 bases). The CDR3 extends over 13 amino acids. V gave up 5 bases and J gave up 5 bases, with 10 bases separating them. CDR1 is SGHTA and CDR2 is FQGNSA in the germline V gene.